The T cell receptor (beta chain) under discussion was sequenced for a study of blood T cell repertoires in COVID-19. Across the whole study: Samples representing acute and convalescent COVID-19 were sourced from the United States, Italy and Spain. The analysed material was cDNA or gDNA that came from T cells, B-cell-depleted T cells, or PBMCs.

Sequencing was performed with immunoSEQ multiplex PCR; in TCRdb, only in-frame clones are kept and a portion is missing. The profile covers roughly 45,000 clones, with approximately 86% appearing a single time and 15% to 17% taken by the ten largest. The material sequenced was peripheral blood. The sequence derives from a man aged 55 to 70 with active COVID-19.

This CDR3 reads CASSGTVANYGYTF. The CDR3 DNA reads as TGTGCCAGCAGCGGGACAGTAGCTAACTATGGCTACACCTTC. This chain joins TRBV9 and TRBJ1-2, with D maybe TRBD1 (6 bases). CDR3 size: 14 residues. The germline V gene has CDR1 SGDLS and CDR2 YYNGEE. V lost 3 bases and J lost 0, with 9 bases in between. The full variable domain, in which reference TRBV9 and TRBJ1-2 provide the parts outside the CDR3, is DSGVTQTPKHLITATGQRVTLRCSPRSGDLSVYWYQQSLDQGLQFLIQYYNGEERAKGNILERFSAQQFPDLHSELNLSSLELGDSALYFCASSGTVANYGYTFGSGTRLTVV.